The 15 T cell receptor beta chains in this list originate from one sample, sequenced in a study of shared clonotypes between healthy human individuals. Method: immunoSEQ multiplex PCR; TCRdb's copy keeps in-frame clones and lacks some. The sample has around 2.1 million clones, just over 90% seen once. CD45RO-negative, CCR7-positively selected cells formed the naive CD8 fraction, excluding terminally differentiated effector memory CD45RA+ cells. Material: naive CD8+ T cells from PBMCs. Receptor source: a man younger than 35 in good health. Some clones in this sample may be carry-over from other donors' samples.

The chain is built from TRBV19 and TRBJ1-4, with 10 nucleotides matching TRBD1. Germline V gives CDR1 LNHDA, CDR2 SQIVND (reference sequence). This CDR3 is built from 13 residues. V shed 6 bases, J shed 6 bases, and the junction held 1 base outside the gene matches. This CDR3 is CASRTGGYEKLFF. CDR3 nucleotide sequence: TGTGCCAGTAGGACAGGGGGCTATGAAAAACTGTTTTTT.

In the case of this clone: Other DNA sequences from this sample encode an identical CDR3 as well. The chain employs TRBV7-9 and TRBJ1-1; no clear D. CDR3 length equals 12 residues. V was shortened by 4 bases and J by 3 bases, with 6 bases between the two germline ends. Per the germline V gene, CDR1 is SEHNR and CDR2 is FQNEAQ (reference sequence). As DNA, the CDR3 is TGTGCCAGCAGCTGGGGAGACACTGAAGCTTTCTTT. Translated, it gives CASSWGDTEAFF.

V and J are TRBV28 and TRBJ1-1, with no clear D. CDR3 length: 13 amino acids. The germline gives CDR1 MDHEN, CDR2 SYDVKM. Between the trimmed V and J ends, which lost 5 bases and 1 base, there was a span of 8 bases. CDR3 bases: TGTGCCAGCAGTCCCTATGCGAACACTGAAGCTTTCTTT. This encodes CASSPYANTEAFF.

This clone has just a few counts. The chain has TRBV4-2 and TRBJ1-2, with TRBD1 identical over 7 bases. Germline lookup yields CDR1 LGHNA and CDR2 YNFKEQ. The J segment lost 4 bases and the V segment lost 2 bases, leaving 4 bases of the junction unmatched. The CDR3 is made up of 14 amino acids. The DNA for the CDR3 is TGTGCCAGCAGCCAACCGGGACAGTCCTATGGCTACACCTTC. Encoded protein: CASSQPGQSYGYTF.

The chain couples TRBV27 to TRBJ1-3; D unresolved. Germline V lookup: CDR1 MNHEY, CDR2 SMNVEV (reference sequence). V was shortened by 6 bases and J by 1 base, with 7 bases between the two germline ends. The length of the CDR3 is 13 residues. The CDR3 region has the DNA TGTGCCAGCAGCCAGGCTTCTGGAAACACCATATATTTT. This translates into CASSQASGNTIYF.

This clone has just one count. V is TRBV7-9 and J is TRBJ2-2, with D unresolved. This CDR3 contains 12 residues. Germline V gene data show CDR1 as SEHNR and CDR2 as FQNEAQ (reference sequence). V lost 1 base and J lost 7, with 4 bases in between. CDR3 sequence reads: CASSLDGGELFF. The CDR3 nucleotides read TGTGCCAGCAGCTTAGACGGCGGGGAGCTGTTTTTT. The whole variable domain, filled in from reference TRBV7-9 and TRBJ2-2, reads DTGVSQNPRHKITKRGQNVTFRCDPISEHNRLYWYRQTLGQGPEFLTYFQNEAQLEKSRLLSDRFSAERPKGSFSTLEIQRTEQGDSAMYLCASSLDGGELFFGEGSRLTVL.

V is TRBV27 and J is TRBJ2-7, with a possible D match to TRBD2 (5 bases). The CDR3 sequence is 15 residues long. From germline, CDR1 is MNHEY and CDR2 SMNVEV (reference sequence). V lost 4 bases and J lost 0, with 13 bases in between. Here the CDR3 reads CASSSRPRDSYEQYF. The CDR3 DNA reads TGTGCCAGCAGTTCCCGGCCACGGGACTCCTACGAGCAGTACTTC.

The chain recombines TRBV11-1 with TRBJ2-1; 7 bases are a match to TRBD1. The CDR3 consists of 13 residues. Germline assignment: CDR1 SGHAT and CDR2 FQDESV (reference sequence). After removal of 8 bases from V and 0 bases from J, the junction contained 1 base not matched to a gene. The DNA for the CDR3 is TGTGCCAGCGGGACAGCCTCCTACAATGAGCAGTTCTTC. The encoded protein is CASGTASYNEQFF.

Here the CDR3 reads CASSIPKAGSHEQYF. In nucleotides, the CDR3 is TGTGCCAGTAGTATCCCGAAGGCAGGGAGCCACGAGCAGTACTTC. V is TRBV19 and J is TRBJ2-7; either TRBD1 or TRBD2 may fit D (5 bases each). CDR1 is LNHDA, CDR2 SQIVND, per germline (reference sequence). There are 15 residues in the CDR3. With 3 bases removed from V and 5 bases from J, the gap between germline ends came to 17 bases.

The rearrangement links TRBV28 to TRBJ2-7; TRBD1 is a possible D gene (6 bases). Trimming stripped 1 base from V and 5 bases from J, with 24 bases between. CDR3 length: 18 residues. The germline gives CDR1 MDHEN, CDR2 SYDVKM. CDR3 bases: TGTGCCAGCAGTTTATACCCCAGGGCCCAGGGGTTGTCCCACGAGCAGTACTTC. It yields the protein CASSLYPRAQGLSHEQYF.

This clone was detected once. The chain joins TRBV9 to TRBJ2-2; D gene ambiguous. Deletions cut 0 bases from V and 0 bases from J, with 9 bases between. The CDR3 loop spans 16 amino acids. Looked up from germline, CDR1 is SGDLS and CDR2 is YYNGEE. The CDR3 sequence: CASSVVDGSNTGELFF. CDR3 DNA sequence: TGTGCCAGCAGCGTAGTGGACGGATCGAACACCGGGGAGCTGTTTTTT.

The J gene is TRBJ2-5, the V gene TRBV6-6; D might be TRBD1 (5 bases). The CDR3 has 14 amino acids. Germline lookup yields CDR1 MNHNY and CDR2 SVGAGI (reference sequence). V lost 4 bases and J 5 bases, leaving 14 bases between the germline ends. CDR3 DNA: TGTGCCAGCAGTTCCGCAGGGTACGGCGAGACCCAGTACTTC. Translating it yields CASSSAGYGETQYF.

This clone has a handful of counts. The chain has TRBV14 and TRBJ1-4, with TRBD1 matching over 8 bases. There are 15 residues in the CDR3. In germline, CDR1 is SGHDN, CDR2 FVKESK. Unmatched junction bases numbered 3, after V lost 3 bases and J lost 3 bases. CDR3 in amino acids: CASSQGDRSNEKLFF. Here the CDR3 DNA reads TGTGCCAGCAGCCAGGGGGACAGGTCTAATGAAAAACTGTTTTTT. Variable domain in full (rest from reference TRBV14 and TRBJ1-4): EAGVTQFPSHSVIEKGQTVTLRCDPISGHDNLYWYRRVMGKEIKFLLHFVKESKQDESGMPNNRFLAERTGGTYSTLKVQPAELEDSGVYFCASSQGDRSNEKLFFGSGTQLSVL.

V gene TRBV19 combines with J gene TRBJ1-4, with TRBD1 identical over 7 bases. This CDR3 comprises 15 residues. CDR1 is LNHDA, CDR2 SQIVND, per germline (reference sequence). The trim removed 6 bases at V and 2 bases at J, leaving 6 bases unmatched. The CDR3 sequence: CASSLRGQTNEKLFF. The DNA for the CDR3 is TGTGCCAGTAGCCTCCGGGGACAGACTAATGAAAAACTGTTTTTT.

The V call is TRBV7-9, the J call TRBJ1-4, with D unresolved. The germline gives CDR1 SEHNR, CDR2 FQNEAQ (reference sequence). There are 16 residues in the CDR3. V was clipped by 2 bases and J by 0 bases, with 10 bases between them. CDR3 sequence reads: CASSLSGESTNEKLFF. CDR3 coding DNA: TGTGCCAGCAGCTTATCCGGGGAGTCAACTAATGAAAAACTGTTTTTT. Combining the CDR3 with reference TRBV7-9 and TRBJ1-4 gives the whole variable domain DTGVSQNPRHKITKRGQNVTFRCDPISEHNRLYWYRQTLGQGPEFLTYFQNEAQLEKSRLLSDRFSAERPKGSFSTLEIQRTEQGDSAMYLCASSLSGESTNEKLFFGSGTQLSVL.